Reported below is one TCR beta chain. This sample is drawn from a study of blood T cell repertoires in COVID-19. Looking at the study overall: Material from acute and convalescent COVID-19 was sourced from the United States, Italy and Spain. PBMCs, B-cell-depleted T cells, or T cells provided the cDNA or gDNA that made up the material.

The ends lost 3 bases at V and 1 base at J; junction bases unmatched: 1. The germline CDR1 and CDR2 sequences are SGHAT and FQNNGV. The CDR3 is 14 amino acids. Per the original data handling: Reference gene primer amplification yielded estimated nucleated cell counts. Profiled with immunoSEQ multiplex PCR; TCRdb holds only in-frame clones, not every one. V and J calls and clone size are copied from that table; D and trimming were computed from the DNA. The table includes over 400,000 clones, around 86% detected once. The sequence came from a woman in her 30s with active or convalescent COVID-19. Sequenced material: peripheral blood. The chain uses TRBV11-2 and TRBJ2-7; 9 bases are a match to TRBD1. The CDR3 region is CASSFGTGSYEQYF. In nucleotides, the CDR3 is TGTGCCAGCAGCTTTGGGACAGGGTCCTACGAGCAGTACTTC. The complete variable domain, with remaining parts taken from reference TRBV11-2 and TRBJ2-7, reads EAGVAQSPRYKIIEKRQSVAFWCNPISGHATLYWYQQILGQGPKLLIQFQNNGVVDDSQLPKDRFSAERLKGVDSTLKIQPAKLEDSAVYLCASSFGTGSYEQYFGPGTRLTVT.